The rows below give T cell receptor beta chains drawn from one sample of a study of T cell responses to AZD1222 COVID-19 vaccine. Using immunoSEQ multiplex PCR, the repertoire was profiled, and TCRdb retains in-frame clones only, with some absent. The sample includes 75,000 to 100,000 clones, around 89% of them seen just once. The source material was peripheral blood, sampled on day 0 of AZD1222 vaccination. Source of these receptors: an adult in good health. Each CDR3 is given with its conserved first and last residue. The D gene is left open where the match is weak. Only some rows state a clone size, as once, few, many or a class for expanded clones.

clone_size	d_call	j_call	cdr3_length	v_call	cdr3_nt	cdr3_aa
-	-	TRBJ2-7	13	TRBV6-5	TGTGCCAGCAATAACGCGGGGGCAGCCGAGCAGTACTTC	CASNNAGAAEQYF
-	-	TRBJ1-6	18	TRBV15	TGTGCCACCAGCAGCCGGGGGAGGGGGTCATCCTATAATTCACCCCTCCACTTT	CATSSRGRGSSYNSPLHF
-	-	TRBJ2-7	14	TRBV18	TGTGCCAGCTCAACTGGGACGGAGTCCTACGAGCAGTACTTC	CASSTGTESYEQYF
-	TRBD1	TRBJ2-7	14	TRBV7-2	TGTGCCAGCAGCGTGATAGGGACAGCTAACGAGCAGTACTTC	CASSVIGTANEQYF
-	TRBD2	TRBJ2-1	19	TRBV24-1	TGTGCCACCAGTGAACGGGGGCTAGCGGGAGGAGGCCCTTTCAATGAGCAGTTCTTC	CATSERGLAGGGPFNEQFF
-	-	TRBJ2-7	14	TRBV18	TGTGCCAGCTCACCAGCCAGGGGTACCTACGAGCAGTACTTC	CASSPARGTYEQYF
-	TRBD2	TRBJ2-1	18	TRBV11-3	TGTGCCAGCGGGCGGGGGGCTCCGTCATTACCCTCCTACAATGAGCAGTTCTTC	CASGRGAPSLPSYNEQFF
-	-	TRBJ1-2	15	TRBV3-1/TRBV3-2	TGTGCCAGCAGCCAAGATGATGGCCAGCCCTATGGCTACACCTTC	CASSQDDGQPYGYTF
-	-	TRBJ2-1	14	TRBV7-3	TGTGCCAGCAGCTTACGGCGGGGATACAATGAGCAGTTCTTC	CASSLRRGYNEQFF
-	-	TRBJ1-1	14	TRBV18	TGTGCCAGCTCACCACCTGGCAGCAACACTGAAGCTTTCTTT	CASSPPGSNTEAFF
-	-	TRBJ1-2	15	TRBV20-1	TGCAGTGCTAGTCTTGGTCCTACCCCTAACTATGGCTACACCTTC	CSASLGPTPNYGYTF
-	TRBD1	TRBJ1-2	14	TRBV7-8	TGTGCCAGCAGCCTTGGACAGGGTTTACATGGCTACACCTTC	CASSLGQGLHGYTF
-	TRBD2	TRBJ2-2	15	TRBV5-4	TGTGCCAGCAGCCGACTAGCGGGGGGGACTGGGGAGCTGTTTTTT	CASSRLAGGTGELFF
few	-	TRBJ2-2	12	TRBV2	TGTGCCAGCAGCGGAGGGACCGGGGAGCTGTTTTTT	CASSGGTGELFF
few	-	TRBJ2-3	14	TRBV4-1	TGCGCCAGCAGCCAATTCGGGCGGAGGGATACGCAGTATTTT	CASSQFGRRDTQYF
once	-	TRBJ1-1	13	TRBV28	TGTGCCAGCAGTCCGGGACCGAACACTGAAGCTTTCTTT	CASSPGPNTEAFF
-	TRBD1	TRBJ1-1	15	TRBV15	TGTGCCACCAGCAGGTGGGACAGGGAAGGCACTGAAGCTTTCTTT	CATSRWDREGTEAFF
-	-	TRBJ2-1	15	TRBV30	TGTGCCGCTAGCGGCTTGGGGGCGACGGGGGCCCGGCAGTTCTTC	CAASGLGATGARQFF
-	TRBD2	TRBJ2-2	15	TRBV29-1	TGCAGCGTTGAAGGTCTAGCGGGAGGGACCGGGGAGCTGTTTTTT	CSVEGLAGGTGELFF
-	TRBD1	TRBJ1-3	16	TRBV7-8	TGTGCCAGCAGCAGCCGGGACAGCCTTTCTGGAAACACCATATATTTT	CASSSRDSLSGNTIYF
-	-	TRBJ2-5	11	TRBV12-3/TRBV12-4	TGTGCCAGCAGTTTAGGGGGGGCCCAGTACTTC	CASSLGGAQYF
-	TRBD1	TRBJ1-2	17	TRBV9	TGTGCCAGCAGCGTCGCCGCCGAGGGGGCAAATTTCTATGGCTACACCTTC	CASSVAAEGANFYGYTF
-	-	TRBJ2-5	14	TRBV30	TGTGCCCGGAGTGGACTCAGAGGCCAAGAGACCCAGTACTTC	CARSGLRGQETQYF
-	TRBD2	TRBJ2-5	22	TRBV4-2	TGTGCCAGCAGCCAAGATCCCCGGGGTAGCGGGAGTTTTACTTTTATCAGGGAGACCCAGTACTTC	CASSQDPRGSGSFTFIRETQYF
-	TRBD2	TRBJ2-7	15	TRBV5-1	TGCGCCAGCAGCTTCGTAGCGGGAGGCTCCTACGAGCAGTACTTC	CASSFVAGGSYEQYF
many	-	TRBJ1-2	15	TRBV30	TGTGCCTGGAGTGTGGTGGGCGTCCACACCTATGGCTACACCTTC	CAWSVVGVHTYGYTF
-	-	TRBJ2-2	17	TRBV3-1/TRBV3-2	TGTGCCAGCAGCCTAGCCTCGCGAGGCTTTCCCCGATGGGAGCTGTTTTTT	CASSLASRGFPRWELFF